This is a list of T cell receptor beta chains from one sample in a study of blood T cell repertoires in COVID-19. The table came from immunoSEQ multiplex PCR; TCRdb's copy has only in-frame clones and leaves some out. This table has roughly 30,000 clones, 89% appearing once. Sequenced sample: peripheral blood. These receptors were taken from a human donor with acute or convalescent COVID-19. The donor label of this sample is uncertain. Each CDR3 is given with its conserved first and last residue.

length	V	J	CDR3
14	TRBV7-2	TRBJ2-7	CASSPHQGPYEQYF
13	TRBV5-6	TRBJ1-3	CASSVQGVDTIYF
15	TRBV19	TRBJ1-1	CASTPQTRGDSEAFF
14	TRBV19	TRBJ1-1	CASSFRQGGRKAFF
12	TRBV4-1	TRBJ1-1	CASSHQGSQAFF
16	TRBV14	TRBJ1-6	CASSQVRQRINSPLHF
13	TRBV12-3/TRBV12-4	TRBJ1-2	CASSPENNYGYTF
13	TRBV12-3/TRBV12-4	TRBJ2-1	CASRATGLHEQFF
14	TRBV18	TRBJ2-7	CASSPGTDSYEQYF
14	TRBV19	TRBJ1-4	CASSIARGREKLFF
17	TRBV4-3	TRBJ2-5	CASSQGTTSGGAETQYF
11	TRBV12-3/TRBV12-4	TRBJ2-3	CASSRVDTQYF
15	TRBV5-8	TRBJ2-3	CASSLEPLSTDTQYF
17	TRBV19	TRBJ2-1	CASSPRRGTPSYNEQFF
13	TRBV28	TRBJ2-1	CASSRGADNEQFF
14	TRBV3-1/TRBV3-2	TRBJ2-1	CASSQGASGAEQFF
13	TRBV27	TRBJ1-6	CASSFGGVSPLHF
12	TRBV7-3	TRBJ2-2	CASSLSTGELFF
16	TRBV6-5	TRBJ1-4	CASSWGQGRYNEKLFF
13	TRBV6-5	TRBJ2-7	CASGLELSYEQYF
14	TRBV11-3	TRBJ2-1	CASSSLKGSGEQFF
14	TRBV5-1	TRBJ1-6	CASSSTGTASPLHF
13	TRBV6-2/TRBV6-3	TRBJ2-1	CASSFYSYNEQFF
17	TRBV7-2	TRBJ2-3	CASSFLLAGGRSDTQYF
14	TRBV7-9	TRBJ2-7	CASSLDALSYEQYF
17	TRBV25-1	TRBJ1-4	CASSEYVQSLSNEKLFF
16	TRBV4-1	TRBJ2-7	CASSQERLAGGYEQYF
12	TRBV11-3	TRBJ2-3	CASSLVLDTQYF
16	TRBV6-5	TRBJ1-6	CASSSRTGVRNSPLHF
13	TRBV19	TRBJ2-1	CASSIGTTNEQFF
15	TRBV4-3	TRBJ2-7	CASSQLTDRDYEQYF
14	TRBV29-1	TRBJ2-1	CSGTQGSSYNEQFF
17	TRBV3-1/TRBV3-2	TRBJ2-2	CASSLKTGTANRGELFF
15	TRBV30	TRBJ1-2	CAWSKGTGEGYGYTF
14	TRBV11-2	TRBJ2-5	CASSQRTVQETQYF
12	TRBV2	TRBJ2-7	CASGASSYEQYF
12	TRBV7-9	TRBJ2-2	CASRRGTGELFF
17	TRBV7-6	TRBJ2-1	CASSFSRGQSSYNEQFF
16	TRBV19	TRBJ1-5	CASSNTRTGDIQPQHF
19	TRBV2	TRBJ1-4	CASSDAGTGRWATNEKLFF
11	TRBV19	TRBJ2-1	CASSPYNEQFF
16	TRBV7-2	TRBJ2-3	CASSLGPLARTDTQYF
15	TRBV6-6	TRBJ2-3	CACSTPSAISDTQYF
18	TRBV6-1	TRBJ1-5	CASSELTQRQGGNQPQHF
14	TRBV5-1	TRBJ2-1	CASSLERPSGEQFF